Listed here are 16 T cell receptor beta chains from one sample, sequenced in a study of diagnostic markers for celiac disease. TCRdb re-called the reads, yielding one record per CDR3 amino acid sequence without DNA. The table lists over 650 distinct CDR3 sequences. The sample consisted of either unsorted cells or a sorted T cell fraction (not recorded which). The receptors originated from a human donor. This table probably holds off-target reads from a library built for another chain.

CDR3 amino acids: CASSFAVRGNEQFF. This chain joins TRBV27 and TRBJ2-1; the D call from TCRdb, TRBD1, cannot be confirmed without DNA. From germline, CDR1 is MNHEY and CDR2 SMNVEV (reference sequence). This CDR3 comprises 14 residues.

This clonotype shows up as medium-sized by frequency. The gene calls are TRBV5-1 and TRBJ2-1; without DNA, the TCRdb call of TRBD1 cannot be checked. The germline gives CDR1 SGHRS, CDR2 YFSETQ. CDR3 length: 14 residues. CDR3 protein: CASSPGGQYNEQFF.

V and J are TRBV7-2 and TRBJ2-2. The CDR3 is 19 residues long. Germline CDR1 is SGHTA and CDR2 is FQGNSA. CDR3 residues: CASSLYLVATYTSGGELFF.

This clonotype registers medium-sized by frequency. The V gene is TRBV5-1, the J gene TRBJ2-7; the D gene TCRdb calls, TRBD2, cannot be checked with no DNA. The germline gives CDR1 SGHRS, CDR2 YFSETQ. The length of the CDR3 is 15 residues. The CDR3 sequence: CASSSWMAGSYEQYF.

The chain joins TRBV7-2 to TRBJ2-7; no DNA is available, so the TRBD2 call from TCRdb remains unchecked. CDR1 SGHTA and CDR2 FQGNSA come from the germline V gene. There are 15 residues in the CDR3. CDR3 residues: CASSPSSGGPYEQYF.

The chain has TRBV5-1 and TRBJ2-3; lacking DNA, the TRBD2 call made by TCRdb goes unchecked. CDR3 length equals 16 residues. In germline, CDR1 is SGHRS, CDR2 YFSETQ. The CDR3 is CASSLGTSGGADTQYF.

CDR3: CSARVPDRMTQYF. This chain uses TRBV20-1 with TRBJ2-5. Germline V gene lookup returns CDR1 DFQATT and CDR2 SNEGSKA (reference sequence). The CDR3 contains 13 residues.

This clonotype ranks as large in terms of frequency. The chain is built from TRBV6-1 and TRBJ1-1. CDR1 is MNHNS, CDR2 SASEGT, per germline. The CDR3 covers 11 residues. The CDR3 reads CASKENTEAFF.

Frequency places this clonotype as medium-sized. The chain has TRBV2 and TRBJ2-5; TCRdb's D call, TRBD2, is unchecked because there is no DNA. Germline V gives CDR1 SNHLY, CDR2 FYNNEI. The CDR3 runs 15 residues. The CDR3 loop is CASSKGLAHQETQYF.

The genes are TRBV28 and TRBJ2-1. CDR3 length equals 14 residues. Germline CDR1 is MDHEN and CDR2 is SYDVKM. CDR3 in amino acids: CASSFFGSVNEQFF.

The rearrangement joins TRBV9 to TRBJ2-1; the TRBD1 assignment by TCRdb is unverifiable without DNA. The CDR3 has 15 residues. CDR1 is SGDLS, CDR2 YYNGEE, per germline. The chain's CDR3 is CASSVDVTGSNEQFF.

This rearrangement joins TRBV19 to TRBJ2-1; TCRdb's assignment of TRBD1 cannot be checked, as there is no DNA. Germline values: CDR1 LNHDA, CDR2 SQIVND (reference sequence). The CDR3 spans 16 residues. The CDR3 spells CASTPDDPYTYNEQFF.

This clonotype is called medium-sized based on its frequency. V and J are TRBV5-1 and TRBJ1-3. CDR3 length: 16 amino acids. From germline, CDR1 is SGHRS and CDR2 YFSETQ. The CDR3 sequence is CASSLNPTGLGNTIYF.

The V gene is TRBV5-1, the J gene TRBJ1-1. Germline lookup yields CDR1 SGHRS and CDR2 YFSETQ. The CDR3 extends over 14 amino acids. The CDR3 here is CASSEDPTTTEAFF.

This clonotype is medium-sized by frequency. CDR3 in amino acids: CASRRKQETQYF. The chain links TRBV28 to TRBJ2-5. Germline CDR1 is MDHEN and CDR2 is SYDVKM. CDR3 length equals 12 residues.

The chain recombines TRBV27 with TRBJ2-2; the D call from TCRdb, TRBD1, cannot be confirmed without DNA. Germline lookup yields CDR1 MNHEY and CDR2 SMNVEV (reference sequence). The CDR3 runs 17 residues. The CDR3 spells CASSFFWGRPNTGELFF.